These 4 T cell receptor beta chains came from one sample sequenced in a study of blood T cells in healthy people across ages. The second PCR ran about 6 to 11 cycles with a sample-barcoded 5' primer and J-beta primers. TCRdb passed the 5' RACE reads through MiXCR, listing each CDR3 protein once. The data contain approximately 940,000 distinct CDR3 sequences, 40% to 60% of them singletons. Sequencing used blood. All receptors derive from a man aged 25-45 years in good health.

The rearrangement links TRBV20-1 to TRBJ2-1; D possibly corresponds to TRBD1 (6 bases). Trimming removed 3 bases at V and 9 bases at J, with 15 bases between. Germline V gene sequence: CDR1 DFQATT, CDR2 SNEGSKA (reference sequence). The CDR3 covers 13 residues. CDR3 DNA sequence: TGCAGTGCTAGCCGGGACACTACGAGTGAGCAGTTCTTC. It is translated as CSASRDTTSEQFF.

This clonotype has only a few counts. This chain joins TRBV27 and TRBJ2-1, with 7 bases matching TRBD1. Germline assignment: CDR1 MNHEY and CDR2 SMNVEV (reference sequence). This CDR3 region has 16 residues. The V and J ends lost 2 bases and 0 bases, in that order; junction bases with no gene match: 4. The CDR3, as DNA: TGTGCCAGCAGTTTAAAGGGGGCGGGCTCCTACAATGAGCAGTTCTTC. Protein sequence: CASSLKGAGSYNEQFF.

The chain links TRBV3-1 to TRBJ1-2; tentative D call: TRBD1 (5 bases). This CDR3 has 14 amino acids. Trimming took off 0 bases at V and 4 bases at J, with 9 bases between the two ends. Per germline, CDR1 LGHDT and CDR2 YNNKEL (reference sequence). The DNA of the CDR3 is TGTGCCAGCAGCCAAGACCCAGGGACCTATGGCTACACCTTC. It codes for CASSQDPGTYGYTF.

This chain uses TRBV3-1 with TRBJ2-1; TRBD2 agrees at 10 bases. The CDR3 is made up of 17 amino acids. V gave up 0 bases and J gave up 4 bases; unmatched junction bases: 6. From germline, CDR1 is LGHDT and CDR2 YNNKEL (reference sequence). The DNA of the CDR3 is TGTGCCAGCAGCCAAGATTCGTTAGCGGGGGGTTACAATGAGCAGTTCTTC. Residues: CASSQDSLAGGYNEQFF.